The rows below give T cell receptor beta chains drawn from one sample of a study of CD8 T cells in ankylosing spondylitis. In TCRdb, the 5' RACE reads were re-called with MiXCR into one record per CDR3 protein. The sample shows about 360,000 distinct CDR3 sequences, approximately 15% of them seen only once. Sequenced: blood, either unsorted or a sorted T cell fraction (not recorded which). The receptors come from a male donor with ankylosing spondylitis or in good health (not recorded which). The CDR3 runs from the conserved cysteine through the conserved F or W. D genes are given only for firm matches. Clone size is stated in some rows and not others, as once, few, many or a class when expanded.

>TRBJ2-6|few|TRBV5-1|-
CASSSHLSGANVLTF
TGCGCCAGCAGCTCGCATCTGTCTGGGGCCAACGTCCTGACTTTC
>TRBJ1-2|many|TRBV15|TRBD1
CATSRPGQGRNYGYTF
TGTGCCACCAGCAGACCTGGACAGGGGAGAAACTATGGCTACACCTTC
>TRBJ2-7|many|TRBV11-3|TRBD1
CASSPTQGQFYEQYF
TGTGCCAGCAGCCCCACCCAGGGACAGTTCTACGAGCAGTACTTC
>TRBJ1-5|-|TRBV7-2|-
CASSPLSWSPQHF
TGTGCCAGCAGCCCCCTTAGTTGGAGCCCCCAGCATTTT
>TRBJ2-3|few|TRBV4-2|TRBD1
CASSHQGDRADTQYF
TGTGCCAGCAGCCACCAGGGGGACCGCGCAGATACGCAGTATTTT
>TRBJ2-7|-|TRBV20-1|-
CSAREARHSYEQYF
TGCAGTGCTAGAGAAGCCAGACACTCCTACGAGCAGTACTTC
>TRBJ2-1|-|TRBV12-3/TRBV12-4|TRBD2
CASSGGTNYNEQFF
TGTGCTAGCAGCGGGGGGACTAACTACAATGAGCAGTTCTTC
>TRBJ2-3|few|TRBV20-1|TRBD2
CSALSGTSGEPDTQYF
TGCAGTGCTTTATCCGGGACTAGCGGGGAGCCAGATACGCAGTATTTT
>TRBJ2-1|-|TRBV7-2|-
CASSPRGRVYNEQFF
TGTGCCAGCAGCCCAAGGGGCCGGGTCTACAATGAGCAGTTCTTC
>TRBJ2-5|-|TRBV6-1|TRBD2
CASRLTSGQETQYF
TGTGCCAGCAGACTGACTAGCGGCCAAGAGACCCAGTACTTC
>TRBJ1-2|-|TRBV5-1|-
CASSYTGGDGYTF
TGCGCCAGCAGCTATACAGGAGGCGATGGCTACACCTTC
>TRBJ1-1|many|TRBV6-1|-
CASSENGGMLGTEAFF
TGTGCCAGCAGTGAAAACGGAGGGATGCTGGGCACTGAAGCTTTCTTT
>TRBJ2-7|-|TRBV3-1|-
CAVLVGSEQYF
TGTGCCGTACTCGTAGGGTCCGAGCAGTACTTC
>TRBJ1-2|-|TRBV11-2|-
CASSFDRYSYGYTF
TGTGCCAGCAGCTTCGACAGGTATAGCTATGGCTACACCTTC
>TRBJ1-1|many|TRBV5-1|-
CASFIGPNTEAFF
TGCGCCAGCTTTATAGGACCAAACACTGAAGCTTTCTTT
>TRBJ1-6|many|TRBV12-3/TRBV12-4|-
CASSHGSPLHF
TGTGCCAGCAGTCATGGGTCACCCCTCCACTTT
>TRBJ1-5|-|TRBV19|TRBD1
CASSTYRGNQPQHF
TGTGCCAGTAGTACTTACAGGGGAAATCAGCCCCAGCATTTT
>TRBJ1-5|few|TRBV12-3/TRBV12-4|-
CASSRPGGNQPQHF
TGTGCCAGCAGCCGACCTGGGGGCAATCAGCCCCAGCATTTT
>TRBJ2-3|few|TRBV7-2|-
CASTLSWGAPLF
TGTGCCAGCACCCTTAGTTGGGGGGCACCTCTTTTT
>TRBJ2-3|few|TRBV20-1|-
CSATPWGSTDTQYF
TGCAGTGCTACCCCCTGGGGCAGCACAGATACGCAGTATTTT
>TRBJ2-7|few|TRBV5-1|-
CASRKRGGDYEQYF
TGCGCCAGCAGGAAAAGGGGGGGAGACTACGAGCAGTACTTC
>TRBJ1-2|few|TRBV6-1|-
CASSESLYTF
TGTGCCAGCAGTGAAAGTCTCTACACCTTC
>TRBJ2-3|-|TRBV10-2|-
CASSEGVIDTQYF
TGCGCCAGCAGTGAGGGGGTGATTGATACGCAGTATTTT
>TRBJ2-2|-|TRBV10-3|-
CAIRRTAEPVELFF
TGTGCCATCAGGAGGACCGCGGAACCGGTTGAGCTGTTTTTT
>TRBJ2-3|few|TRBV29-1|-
CSLAWGAGADTQYF
TGCAGCCTCGCCTGGGGGGCCGGTGCAGATACGCAGTATTTT
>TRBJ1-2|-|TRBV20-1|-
CSARDNTGWIGYTF
TGCAGTGCTAGAGATAACACAGGGTGGATCGGCTACACCTTC
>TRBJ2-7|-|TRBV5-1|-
CASSLTAGTKGYEQYF
TGCGCCAGCAGCTTAACAGCCGGGACAAAGGGGTACGAGCAGTACTTC
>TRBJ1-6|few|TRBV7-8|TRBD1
CASSLAAGTASSYNSPLHF
TGTGCCAGCAGCTTAGCCGCCGGGACAGCGAGCTCCTATAATTCACCCCTCCACTTT
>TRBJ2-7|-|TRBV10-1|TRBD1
CASTGTAYEQYF
TGCGCCAGCACCGGGACAGCCTACGAGCAGTACTTC
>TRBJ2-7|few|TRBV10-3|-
CATFGESSYEQYF
TGTGCCACATTCGGTGAGAGCTCCTACGAGCAGTACTTC
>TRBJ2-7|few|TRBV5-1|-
CASSLEGTSIDEQYF
TGCGCCAGCAGCTTGGAAGGGACTTCGATCGACGAGCAGTACTTC
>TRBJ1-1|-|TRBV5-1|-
CASSLVGNSEAFF
TGCGCCAGCAGCTTAGTAGGGAATTCTGAAGCTTTCTTT
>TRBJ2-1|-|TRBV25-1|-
CASSERLERGEQFF
TGTGCCAGCAGTGAGAGGCTTGAGCGTGGTGAGCAGTTCTTC
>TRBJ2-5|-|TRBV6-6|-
CASADGEETQYF
TGTGCCAGCGCCGACGGAGAAGAGACCCAGTACTTC
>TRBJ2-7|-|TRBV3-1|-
CASSQGVRPSYEQYF
TGTGCCAGCAGCCAAGGAGTAAGACCCAGCTACGAGCAGTACTTC
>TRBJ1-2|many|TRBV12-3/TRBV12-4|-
CASSLPSGGYTF
TGTGCCAGCAGTTTACCCTCGGGTGGCTACACCTTC
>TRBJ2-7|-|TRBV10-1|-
CASSENPGTGYEQYF
TGCGCCAGCAGTGAAAACCCCGGGACTGGCTACGAGCAGTACTTC
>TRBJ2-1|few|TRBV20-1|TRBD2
CSAAGTSGYNEQFF
TGCAGTGCTGCCGGGACTAGCGGGTACAATGAGCAGTTCTTC
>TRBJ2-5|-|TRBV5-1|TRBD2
CASSPSGGSQETQYF
TGCGCCAGCAGTCCGAGCGGGGGGTCACAAGAGACCCAGTACTTC
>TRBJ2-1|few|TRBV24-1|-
CATSDASGGAARNEQFF
TGTGCCACCAGTGATGCGTCCGGAGGAGCGGCCCGAAATGAGCAGTTCTTC
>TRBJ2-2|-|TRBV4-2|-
CASSQERAGTGELFF
TGTGCCAGCAGCCAAGAGAGGGCGGGAACCGGGGAGCTGTTTTTT
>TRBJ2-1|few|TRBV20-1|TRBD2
CSASGGRAQSDEQFF
TGCAGTGCTAGTGGTGGGAGGGCCCAGTCAGATGAGCAGTTCTTC
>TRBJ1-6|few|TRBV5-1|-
CASSLEGGHNSPLHF
TGCGCCAGCAGCTTGGAGGGGGGCCATAATTCACCCCTCCACTTT
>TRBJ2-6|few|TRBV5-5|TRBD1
CASSFGDSFSSGANVLTF
TGTGCCAGCAGCTTTGGGGACAGTTTTTCCTCTGGGGCCAACGTCCTGACTTTC
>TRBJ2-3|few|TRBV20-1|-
CSASPNTDTQYF
TGCAGTGCGTCTCCCAACACAGATACGCAGTATTTT
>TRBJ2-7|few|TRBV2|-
CASSEPPRRQGGYEQYF
TGTGCCAGCAGTGAACCCCCTCGGCGACAGGGAGGCTACGAGCAGTACTTC
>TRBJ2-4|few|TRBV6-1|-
CASIAGGPGSIQYF
TGTGCCAGCATCGCCGGGGGCCCCGGGAGCATTCAGTACTTC
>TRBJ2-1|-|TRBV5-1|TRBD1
CASSLEATGSNEQFF
TGCGCCAGCAGCTTGGAGGCGACAGGGAGCAATGAGCAGTTCTTC
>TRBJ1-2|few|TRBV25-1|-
CASSATGFYGYTF
TGTGCCAGCAGTGCCACAGGGTTCTATGGCTACACCTTC